This T cell receptor (beta chain) appears in the sequencing data of a study of blood T cell repertoires in COVID-19. Generated by immunoSEQ multiplex PCR, the TCRdb table keeps only in-frame clones and is missing some. The table lists 190,000 or so clones, 70% to 90% of them singletons. The CDR3 has 14 residues. Germline V lookup: CDR1 LGHNA, CDR2 YSLEER. The V end was cut by 0 bases, the J end by 4 bases, with 9 bases between. In assigning cohorts, the study relied on participant-reported clinical history. Cohort 3 recovery required two negative PCRs, clearance, or symptom resolution. This receptor was identified in a man aged 30 to 39 who had recovered from COVID-19. The V and J genes are TRBV4-3 and TRBJ1-2; a possible D gene is TRBD1 (5 bases). Sequencing was done on a sample of PBMCs or T cells enriched from blood (not recorded which). The CDR3 sequence is CASSQDRGGYGYTF. The CDR3 nucleotides read TGCGCCAGCAGCCAAGATAGGGGAGGCTATGGCTACACCTTC.